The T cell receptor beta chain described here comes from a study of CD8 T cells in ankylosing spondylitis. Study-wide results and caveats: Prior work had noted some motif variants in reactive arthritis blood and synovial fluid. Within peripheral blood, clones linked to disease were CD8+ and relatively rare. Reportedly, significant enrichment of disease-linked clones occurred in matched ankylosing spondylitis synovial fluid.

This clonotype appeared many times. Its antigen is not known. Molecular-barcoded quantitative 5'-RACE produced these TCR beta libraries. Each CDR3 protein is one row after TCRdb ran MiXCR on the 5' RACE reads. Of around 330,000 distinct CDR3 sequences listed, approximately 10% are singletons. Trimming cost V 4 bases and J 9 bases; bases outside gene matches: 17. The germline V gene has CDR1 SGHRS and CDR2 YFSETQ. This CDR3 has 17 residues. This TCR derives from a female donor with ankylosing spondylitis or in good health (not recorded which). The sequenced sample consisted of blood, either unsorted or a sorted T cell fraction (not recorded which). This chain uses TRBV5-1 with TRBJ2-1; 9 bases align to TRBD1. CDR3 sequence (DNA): TGCGCCAGCAGCGCCACCCGGGACAGGGTAATTGGCGGTGAGCAGTTCTTC. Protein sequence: CASSATRDRVIGGEQFF.